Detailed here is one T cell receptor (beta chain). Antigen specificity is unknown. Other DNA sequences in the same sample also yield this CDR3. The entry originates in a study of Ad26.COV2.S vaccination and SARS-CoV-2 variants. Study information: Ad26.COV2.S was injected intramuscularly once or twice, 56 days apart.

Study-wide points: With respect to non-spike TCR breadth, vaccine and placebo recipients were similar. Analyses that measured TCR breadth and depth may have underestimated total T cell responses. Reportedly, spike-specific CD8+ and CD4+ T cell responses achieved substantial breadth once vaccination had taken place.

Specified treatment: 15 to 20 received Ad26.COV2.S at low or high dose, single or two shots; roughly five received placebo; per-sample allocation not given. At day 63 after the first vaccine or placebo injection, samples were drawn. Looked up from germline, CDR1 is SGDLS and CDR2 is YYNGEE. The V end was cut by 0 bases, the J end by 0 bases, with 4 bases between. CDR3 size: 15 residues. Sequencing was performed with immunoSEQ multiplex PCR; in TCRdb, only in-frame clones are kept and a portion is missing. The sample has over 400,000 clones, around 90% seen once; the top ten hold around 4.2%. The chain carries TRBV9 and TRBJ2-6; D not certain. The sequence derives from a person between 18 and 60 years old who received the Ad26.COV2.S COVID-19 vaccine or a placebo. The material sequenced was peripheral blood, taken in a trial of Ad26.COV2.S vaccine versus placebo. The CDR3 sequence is CASSVAGSGANVLTF. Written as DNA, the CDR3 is TGTGCCAGCAGCGTAGCTGGCTCTGGGGCCAACGTCCTGACTTTC.